Listed below are T cell receptor beta chains from one sample, sequenced in a study of blood T cell repertoires in COVID-19. Sequenced by immunoSEQ multiplex PCR; TCRdb stores in-frame clones only, minus some. Of a few hundred thousand clones listed, roughly 86% are singletons. Sequencing was performed on peripheral blood. The receptor set was obtained from a man in his forties who had recovered from COVID-19. The conserved cysteine and the conserved F or W are not part of the CDR3 here.

j_call: TRBJ2-1; v_call: TRBV27; cdr3_aa: ASKPGTGSNNEQF
j_call: TRBJ2-2; v_call: TRBV27; cdr3_aa: ASRYREGTGELF
j_call: TRBJ2-7; v_call: TRBV29-1; cdr3_aa: SVARGTGYEQY
j_call: TRBJ2-5; v_call: TRBV5-1; cdr3_aa: ASSTGLAGGEGRETQY
j_call: TRBJ2-7; v_call: TRBV11-2; cdr3_aa: ASSSGSGRTYEQY
j_call: TRBJ2-1; v_call: TRBV4-3; cdr3_aa: ASSQDLVSGASYNEQF
j_call: TRBJ2-3; v_call: TRBV10-2; cdr3_aa: ASRLSGGTDTQY
j_call: TRBJ2-7; v_call: TRBV15; cdr3_aa: ATSRDRGQYYEQY
j_call: TRBJ2-1; v_call: TRBV2; cdr3_aa: ASRRGTRDEQF
j_call: TRBJ1-4; v_call: TRBV7-9; cdr3_aa: ASSLEGANEKLF
j_call: TRBJ1-2; v_call: TRBV5-1; cdr3_aa: ASSLAWTGVDGYT
j_call: TRBJ2-6; v_call: TRBV9; cdr3_aa: ASSTSGANVLT
j_call: TRBJ1-3; v_call: TRBV7-2; cdr3_aa: ASSLEAGGQHTIY
j_call: TRBJ2-7; v_call: TRBV9; cdr3_aa: ASSVDPPGGISYEQY
j_call: TRBJ1-5; v_call: TRBV9; cdr3_aa: ASSPSGRSQPQH
j_call: TRBJ2-7; v_call: TRBV19; cdr3_aa: ASTAGTGTYEQY
j_call: TRBJ2-7; v_call: TRBV18; cdr3_aa: ASSPLPTSGAYYEQY
j_call: TRBJ2-1; v_call: TRBV27; cdr3_aa: ASGLSGLNEQF
j_call: TRBJ2-7; v_call: TRBV5-1; cdr3_aa: ASSLATSGFTTYEQY
j_call: TRBJ2-3; v_call: TRBV6-6; cdr3_aa: ASNWPAKGDTQY
j_call: TRBJ2-7; v_call: TRBV18; cdr3_aa: ASSLDRASGRSSYEQY
j_call: TRBJ2-3; v_call: TRBV5-4; cdr3_aa: ASMPGNTDTQY
j_call: TRBJ2-5; v_call: TRBV18; cdr3_aa: ASRDRVETQY
j_call: TRBJ1-1; v_call: TRBV5-1; cdr3_aa: ASSLAGAGHTEAF
j_call: TRBJ2-1; v_call: TRBV7-8; cdr3_aa: ASNLAGGRDSSYNEQF
j_call: TRBJ2-1; v_call: TRBV7-2; cdr3_aa: ASSYPGQGFNEQF
j_call: TRBJ1-5; v_call: TRBV2; cdr3_aa: ASSVGLPGNQPQH
j_call: TRBJ1-1; v_call: TRBV6-6; cdr3_aa: ASSYSKGTEAF
j_call: TRBJ2-7; v_call: TRBV7-8; cdr3_aa: ASISAGHYEQY
j_call: TRBJ2-3; v_call: TRBV6-6; cdr3_aa: ASVRRGLPNTDTQY
j_call: TRBJ2-5; v_call: TRBV7-6; cdr3_aa: ASSYTGGALGTQY
j_call: TRBJ2-7; v_call: TRBV18; cdr3_aa: ASSPTPPGQGYEQY
j_call: TRBJ2-3; v_call: TRBV9; cdr3_aa: ASDSLLAGAVGTQY
j_call: TRBJ2-1; v_call: TRBV3-1/TRBV3-2; cdr3_aa: ASSQGSFIGRF
j_call: TRBJ1-2; v_call: TRBV28; cdr3_aa: ASRPGSYGYT
j_call: TRBJ2-5; v_call: TRBV7-9; cdr3_aa: ASSLRAGGETQY
j_call: TRBJ2-7; v_call: TRBV10-3; cdr3_aa: AISEPAGGTQYEQY
j_call: TRBJ2-3; v_call: TRBV7-9; cdr3_aa: ASSLRTQGARRDTQY
j_call: TRBJ2-5; v_call: TRBV12-3/TRBV12-4; cdr3_aa: ASSFGGAKTQY
j_call: TRBJ2-1; v_call: TRBV30; cdr3_aa: AWSKGIGYNEQF
j_call: TRBJ2-7; v_call: TRBV6-4; cdr3_aa: ASSDSMDRGNYEQY
j_call: TRBJ2-7; v_call: TRBV7-2; cdr3_aa: ASSAVSGHSYEQY
j_call: TRBJ2-7; v_call: TRBV7-8; cdr3_aa: ASSPDGLLEQY
j_call: TRBJ2-2; v_call: TRBV5-1; cdr3_aa: ASSLGASGGTGELF
j_call: TRBJ2-2; v_call: TRBV7-7; cdr3_aa: ASSSTWDIGPTGELF
j_call: TRBJ2-1; v_call: TRBV9; cdr3_aa: ASSVGAVRNEQF
j_call: TRBJ1-2; v_call: TRBV29-1; cdr3_aa: SVYQGTGKDGYT
j_call: TRBJ1-4; v_call: TRBV20-1; cdr3_aa: SASGRALGGEKLF
j_call: TRBJ1-2; v_call: TRBV7-9; cdr3_aa: ASSSLGLDYGYT
j_call: TRBJ2-3; v_call: TRBV7-7; cdr3_aa: ASSLALQGVIDTQY
j_call: TRBJ2-7; v_call: TRBV7-9; cdr3_aa: ASSLGGLDYYEQY
j_call: TRBJ1-1; v_call: TRBV6-5; cdr3_aa: ASSHGGAGEAF
j_call: TRBJ2-7; v_call: TRBV6-2/TRBV6-3; cdr3_aa: ASSPGHRQGAYEQY
j_call: TRBJ2-7; v_call: TRBV6-2/TRBV6-3; cdr3_aa: ASSRNTGVEQY
j_call: TRBJ2-5; v_call: TRBV6-5; cdr3_aa: ASRDWALGEETQY
j_call: TRBJ1-2; v_call: TRBV11-2; cdr3_aa: ASSLVMGVDRYTNYGYT
j_call: TRBJ2-7; v_call: TRBV5-4; cdr3_aa: ASSLGEGYEQY
j_call: TRBJ1-1; v_call: TRBV5-6; cdr3_aa: ASSQGQWDTEAF
j_call: TRBJ2-2; v_call: TRBV7-2; cdr3_aa: ASSYSGGNTGELF